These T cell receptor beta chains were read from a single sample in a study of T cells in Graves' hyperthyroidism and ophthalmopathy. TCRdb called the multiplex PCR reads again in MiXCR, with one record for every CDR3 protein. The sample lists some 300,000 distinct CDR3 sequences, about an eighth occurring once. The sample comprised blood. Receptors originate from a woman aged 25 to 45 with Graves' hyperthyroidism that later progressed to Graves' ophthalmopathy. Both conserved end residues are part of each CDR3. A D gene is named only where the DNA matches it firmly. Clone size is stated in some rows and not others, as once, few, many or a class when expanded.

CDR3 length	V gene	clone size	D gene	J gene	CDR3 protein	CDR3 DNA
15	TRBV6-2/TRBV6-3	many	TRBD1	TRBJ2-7	CASSSRQGRVNEQYF	TGTGCCAGCAGTTCCCGACAGGGGCGTGTGAACGAGCAGTACTTC
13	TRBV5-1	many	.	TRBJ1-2	CASSQDRNYGYTF	TGCGCCAGCAGCCAAGACAGAAACTATGGCTACACCTTC
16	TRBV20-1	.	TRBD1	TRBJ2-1	CSVNNQGASSYNEQFF	TGCAGTGTCAACAACCAGGGGGCGAGCTCCTACAATGAGCAGTTCTTC
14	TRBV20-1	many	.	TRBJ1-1	CSARDRRGADGAFF	TGCAGTGCTAGAGACCGAAGGGGAGCGGATGGGGCTTTCTTT
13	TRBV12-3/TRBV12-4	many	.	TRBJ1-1	CASSLKGGSKAFF	TGTGCCAGCAGTCTGAAGGGGGGGAGTAAAGCTTTCTTT
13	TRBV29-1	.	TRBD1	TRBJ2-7	CSVGTGETYEQYF	TGCAGCGTGGGGACAGGGGAAACCTACGAGCAGTACTTC
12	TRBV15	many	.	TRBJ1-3	CATSTGRNTIYF	TGTGCCACCAGCACTGGGCGAAACACCATATATTTT
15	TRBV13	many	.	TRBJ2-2	CASSSMDSNTGELFF	TGTGCCAGCAGCTCCATGGATTCGAACACCGGGGAGCTGTTTTTT
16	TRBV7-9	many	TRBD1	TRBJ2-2	CASLGTGTTYTGELFF	TGTGCCAGCCTTGGGACAGGGACAACGTACACCGGGGAGCTGTTTTTT
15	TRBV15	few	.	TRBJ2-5	CATSRDRHSEETQYF	TGTGCCACCAGCAGAGATAGGCATAGCGAAGAGACCCAGTACTTC
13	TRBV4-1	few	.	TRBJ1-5	CASSPQWDQPQHF	TGCGCCAGCAGCCCCCAATGGGATCAGCCCCAGCATTTT
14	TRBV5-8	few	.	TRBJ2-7	CASSLVRDSYEQYF	TGTGCCAGCAGCTTGGTCAGGGACTCCTACGAGCAGTACTTC
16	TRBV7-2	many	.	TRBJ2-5	CASSMDGYQYQETQYF	TGTGCCAGCAGCATGGACGGATACCAGTACCAAGAGACCCAGTACTTC
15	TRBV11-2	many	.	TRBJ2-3	CASSGVGVKTDTQYF	TGTGCCAGCAGCGGGGTGGGGGTAAAGACAGATACGCAGTATTTT
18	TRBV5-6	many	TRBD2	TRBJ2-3	CASSLGSLLAGVTDTQYF	TGTGCCAGCAGCTTGGGTAGTCTACTAGCGGGAGTCACAGATACGCAGTATTTT
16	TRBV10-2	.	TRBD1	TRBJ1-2	CASSESSAGGIYGYTF	TGCGCCAGCAGTGAGTCGTCGGCAGGGGGGATCTATGGCTACACCTTC
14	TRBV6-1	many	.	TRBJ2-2	CASSDGLYTGELFF	TGTGCCAGCAGTGACGGACTTTACACCGGGGAGCTGTTTTTT
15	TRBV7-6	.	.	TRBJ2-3	CASSLSWGATDTQYF	TGTGCCAGCAGCTTAAGCTGGGGGGCTACAGATACGCAGTATTTT
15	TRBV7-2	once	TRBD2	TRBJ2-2	CASSPRSGRAGELFF	TGTGCCAGCAGCCCCCGGAGCGGGAGGGCCGGGGAGCTGTTTTTT
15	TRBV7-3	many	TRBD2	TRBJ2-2	CASSPYSAGAGELFF	TGTGCCAGCAGCCCGTATTCAGCGGGAGCCGGGGAGCTGTTTTTT
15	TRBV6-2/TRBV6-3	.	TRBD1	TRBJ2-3	CASSESTGGLDTQYF	TGTGCCAGCAGTGAATCGACAGGGGGCTTAGATACGCAGTATTTT
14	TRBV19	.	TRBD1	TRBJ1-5	CASSMAGGNQPQHF	TGTGCCAGTAGTATGGCAGGGGGAAATCAGCCCCAGCATTTT
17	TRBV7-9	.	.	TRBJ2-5	CASSSPREGNHQETQYF	TGTGCCAGCAGCTCCCCGAGAGAAGGGAACCACCAAGAGACCCAGTACTTC
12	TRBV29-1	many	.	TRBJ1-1	CSVEEGEAEAFF	TGCAGCGTTGAAGAGGGGGAGGCTGAAGCTTTCTTT
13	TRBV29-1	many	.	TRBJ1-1	CSVVPNANTEAFF	TGCAGCGTTGTACCCAATGCTAACACTGAAGCTTTCTTT